This T cell receptor beta chain was profiled in a study of early T cells in non-severe SARS-CoV-2 infection. The V gene's germline CDR1 is MGHRA and CDR2 YSYEKL. Trimming stripped 1 base from V and 12 bases from J, with 13 bases between. This CDR3 spans 13 amino acids. TCRdb itself ran the 5' RACE reads through MiXCR, one entry per CDR3 protein. The sample includes approximately 52,000 distinct CDR3 sequences, 7.5% to 9.5% seen only once; the top ten take 3.5% to 4.5%. This clonotype showed up just once. Sequenced: whole blood. The sequence was obtained from an adult who was a healthcare worker with PCR-confirmed SARS-CoV-2 infection or an uninfected control (not recorded which). This rearrangement joins TRBV4-1 to TRBJ2-1; no reliable D call. CDR3 sequence reads: CASSQATRTGQFF. The CDR3 region has the DNA TGCGCCAGCAGCCAAGCGACTCGAACGGGGCAGTTCTTC.